The rows below give T cell receptor beta chains drawn from one sample of a study of a mutant IDH1 vaccine in newly diagnosed glioma. This table comes from immunoSEQ multiplex PCR, and its TCRdb copy is limited to in-frame clones, with some not included. The sample has tens of thousands of clones; 74% are singletons. Which antigens these TCRs recognize remains unknown. The sample was PBMCs, taken from a glioma patient whose treatment included an IDH1 peptide vaccine. These receptors came from a man aged 45 to 65 with glioma. The CDR3 runs from the conserved cysteine through the conserved F or W. Clone size is stated in some rows and not others, as once, few, many or a class when expanded.

J gene,V gene,clone size,CDR3 length,CDR3 protein
TRBJ1-2,TRBV7-8,.,14,CASSTEGEGRGYTF
TRBJ1-2,TRBV27,.,15,CATGDRGRSSYGYTF
TRBJ2-2,TRBV5-4,once,12,CASSGSGGELFF
TRBJ1-2,TRBV29-1,.,10,CSVPEGGYTF
TRBJ2-7,TRBV29-1,.,13,CSVRVGGVGEQYF
TRBJ1-5,TRBV28,few,13,CASSLSGLQPQHF
TRBJ2-4,TRBV19,few,14,CASSYGGSKNIQYF
TRBJ1-6,TRBV23-1,.,14,CASSQHRADSPLHF
TRBJ2-1,TRBV7-2,.,11,CASSLDGTRFF
TRBJ1-1,TRBV6-1,.,13,CASSESREAEAFF
TRBJ2-7,TRBV27,.,13,CASSLSLPYEQYF
TRBJ1-2,TRBV14,.,15,CASSPAGTGGNGYTF
TRBJ2-2,TRBV12-5,.,15,CASGLDREDTGELFF
TRBJ1-2,TRBV4-2,few,15,CASSQGRTGGEGYTF
TRBJ2-7,TRBV19,once,14,CASSPDSEDYEQYF
TRBJ2-3,TRBV9,.,15,CASSVEPGGTDTQYF
TRBJ1-2,TRBV27,once,14,CASSIRASGYGYTF
TRBJ2-2,TRBV9,once,14,CASSPGVVDGELFF
TRBJ1-1,TRBV2,.,12,CASQTGLLGAFF
TRBJ2-2,TRBV5-4,.,16,CASSIAGGRFTGELFF
TRBJ2-2,TRBV6-5,few,16,CASSYATSGGHGELFF
TRBJ1-1,TRBV6-6,.,15,CASSYFDSGRTEAFF
TRBJ1-2,TRBV6-1,few,13,CASSGLTVYGYTF
TRBJ2-7,TRBV6-1,.,15,CASSEVHPGGNEQYF
TRBJ1-1,TRBV18,few,13,CASSPGENTEAFF
TRBJ2-7,TRBV5-1,.,16,CASSLGASGGGYEQYF
TRBJ1-2,TRBV7-9,many,15,CASSPSQGASYGYTF
TRBJ1-6,TRBV15,.,12,CATSRDHSPLHF
TRBJ2-2,TRBV11-3,.,13,CASSLGPERELFF
TRBJ2-7,TRBV19,.,15,CASSLAPGGPYEQYF
TRBJ1-1,TRBV7-9,.,14,CASSFPGLRTEAFF
TRBJ1-1,TRBV7-6,.,16,CASSLTRGQGDTEAFF
TRBJ2-3,TRBV18,.,15,CASSQAGGQADTQYF
TRBJ2-7,TRBV7-2,few,18,CASSLQGDSGGSSYEQYF
TRBJ2-7,TRBV4-2,.,17,CASSPSGVGVISYEQYF
TRBJ1-4,TRBV25-1,.,17,CASSEFRGRSTNEKLFF
TRBJ2-1,TRBV19,.,17,CASSIDWDRDGNNEQFF
TRBJ2-7,TRBV5-4,.,13,CASSPVGAYEQYF
TRBJ2-2,TRBV9,.,15,CASSVAGGNTGELFF
TRBJ1-3,TRBV7-9,few,12,CASSPPRNTIYF
TRBJ2-1,TRBV4-3,.,14,CASSQAGSHNEQFF
TRBJ1-1,TRBV25-1,.,14,CASSPVGRNTEAFF
TRBJ2-7,TRBV18,.,15,CASSQGLAGSSEQYF
TRBJ2-1,TRBV10-3,.,14,CAITSDSTYNEQFF
TRBJ2-7,TRBV9,.,16,CASSVGSGQGAYEQYF
TRBJ2-7,TRBV6-5,.,14,CASSYGQGAYEQYF
TRBJ1-2,TRBV19,.,13,CASSRQGSYGYTF
TRBJ1-5,TRBV30,once,15,CAWSVGGSTNQPQHF
TRBJ1-2,TRBV4-1,.,15,CASSQATAWDYGYTF
TRBJ1-4,TRBV4-2,.,14,CASSQDNIGGKLFF
TRBJ1-1,TRBV28,.,15,CASSSISTGRTEAFF
TRBJ1-5,TRBV6-1,.,15,CASLINRGRGQPQHF
TRBJ1-3,TRBV5-1,.,14,CASSLGGLRDTIYF
TRBJ2-3,TRBV5-8,once,13,CASSLVGTDTQYF
TRBJ2-5,TRBV9,.,16,CASSVGATDGQETQYF
TRBJ1-5,TRBV27,.,16,CASSPAGTGSNQPQHF
TRBJ1-3,TRBV6-4,.,16,CASSDSDRGLGNTIYF
TRBJ1-3,TRBV5-1,few,17,CASSALRLDRSGNTIYF
TRBJ2-7,TRBV27,.,15,CASSLGGGDTYEQYF
TRBJ2-3,TRBV9,.,15,CASSVEPPSTDTQYF